This TCR beta chain comes out of a study of beta chain features in type 1 diabetes. Study results and caveats: Type 1 diabetes patients had moderately but significantly shorter TCRB CDR3s in all four CD4+ subsets. In patients and controls equally, PCR might favor templates that are shorter.

Reverse transcription of all isolated RNA meant that expressed TCRB transcripts were sequenced. TCRdb's table, derived via immunoSEQ multiplex PCR, lists solely in-frame clones and lacks some. The data contain around 430,000 clones, around 28% of them singletons. Worth noting for this clone: Its target is not known.

The origin of this receptor is a man between 18 and 35 years old in good health. The sample comprised naive CD4+ T cells from blood.

CDR3 DNA: TGTGCCTGTCGGGACAGCGCCTACGAGCAGTACTTC. Translated: CACRDSAYEQYF. The V call is TRBV30, the J call TRBJ2-7, with 7 nucleotides matching TRBD1. The CDR3 has 12 amino acids. Germline V lookup: CDR1 GTSNPN, CDR2 SVGIG (reference sequence). V lost 6 bases to trimming and J lost 2 bases; unmatched junction nucleotides: 4.